This TCR beta chain was documented in a study of blood T cell repertoires in COVID-19. CDR3 size: 16 residues. Germline assignment: CDR1 SGHTA and CDR2 FQGNSA. Losses at the gene ends were 1 base for V and 4 bases for J; bases not matched to a gene: 6. Method: immunoSEQ multiplex PCR; TCRdb's copy keeps in-frame clones and lacks some. In the table there are 270,000 or so clones, 85% to 95% of which are singletons. Sequenced: PBMCs or T cells enriched from blood (not recorded which). The chain links TRBV7-2 to TRBJ2-1, with 8 positions matching TRBD2. The origin of this receptor is a man aged 35-49 years who had been exposed to COVID-19. The CDR3 nucleotides read TGTGCCAGCAGCTTAGTTTTTGCGGGGGGTTACAATGAGCAGTTCTTC. Residues: CASSLVFAGGYNEQFF.